This TCR beta chain emerged from a study of T cells in Graves' hyperthyroidism and ophthalmopathy. Whole-study results and caveats: The model predicted ophthalmopathy a median around six months before onset.

This clonotype was detected ten times or more. Its antigen remains unknown. Germline values: CDR1 LGHDT, CDR2 YNNKEL (reference sequence). V was clipped by 4 bases and J by 9 bases, with 16 bases between them. The CDR3 is 14 amino acids. TCR beta CDR3 region amplification was performed from RNA transcripts. First-round RT-PCR with HTBI primers amplified the TCR CDR3 region. TCRdb re-called the multiplex PCR reads with MiXCR, one entry per CDR3 protein. The sample carries about 250,000 distinct CDR3 sequences, 13% to 15% recorded once. The material sequenced was blood. The chain combines TRBV3-1 with TRBJ1-5; weak D call: TRBD1 (5 bases). This clonotype was sampled from a woman aged 50 to 60 with Graves' hyperthyroidism that later progressed to Graves' ophthalmopathy. CDR3 sequence: CASSPSQGVGPQHF. CDR3 coding DNA: TGTGCCAGCAGCCCGTCCCAGGGAGTGGGGCCCCAGCATTTT.